The 26 T cell receptor beta chains listed next were all sequenced from one sample in a study of naive and memory T cell subsets. Alpha and beta constant region primers primed reverse transcription for blood and skin samples. Via MiXCR, TCRdb re-called the 5' RACE reads, giving one row per CDR3 protein. The data contain about 20,000 distinct CDR3 sequences, around 3.9% of them singletons. Whole-blood samples were around 2.5 ml of peripheral blood from healthy adult volunteers. These TCRs come from a male donor in good health.

This clonotype was detected many times. The chain carries TRBV5-6 and TRBJ1-6; the D gene is possibly TRBD1 (5 bases). The CDR3 contains 14 residues. Trimming took 3 bases from V and 6 from J, leaving 10 bases between them. The V gene's germline CDR1 is SGHDT and CDR2 YYEEEE. The CDR3 DNA follows: TGTGCCAGCAGCTGGGTTGGGACTAATTCACCCCTCCACTTT. It codes for CASSWVGTNSPLHF.

This clonotype was detected many times. The chain carries TRBV12-3 or TRBV12-4 and TRBJ1-3, with 7 bases matching TRBD1. This CDR3 region has 14 residues. J was trimmed by 3 bases and V by 2 bases; bases with no gene match: 1. For the CDR3, the DNA is TGTGCCAGCAGTTTAAGGGACAGTGGAAACACCATATATTTT. Encoded protein: CASSLRDSGNTIYF.

Ten or more counts support this clonotype. V and J are TRBV6-1 and TRBJ1-5; TRBD1 aligns across 7 bases. Germline values: CDR1 MNHNS, CDR2 SASEGT. The J segment lost 3 bases and the V segment lost 7 bases, leaving 6 bases of the junction unmatched. This CDR3 has 14 amino acids. In DNA form, the CDR3 reads TGTGCCAGCAAGACAGGGAAGTACAATCAGCCCCAGCATTTT. Encoded protein: CASKTGKYNQPQHF.

This clonotype was recorded many times. The chain links TRBV29-1 to TRBJ2-5; possibly TRBD2 for D (6 bases). This CDR3 has 12 amino acids. Trimming left V 5 bases short and J 4 bases short, with 11 bases between. Germline CDR1 SQVTM, CDR2 ANQGSEA. The CDR3 protein is CSVSRGLETQYF. The CDR3 DNA sequence: TGCAGCGTTAGTCGGGGGTTAGAGACCCAGTACTTC. The complete variable domain, with remaining parts taken from reference TRBV29-1 and TRBJ2-5, reads SAVISQKPSRDICQRGTSLTIQCQVDSQVTMMFWYRQQPGQSLTLIATANQGSEATYESGFVIDKFPISRPNLTFSTLTVSNMSPEDSSIYLCSVSRGLETQYFGPGTRLLVL.

This clonotype has ten or more counts. CDR3 sequence (DNA): TGTGCCAGCAGCCTCCGTCTCTACCACAGAGATACGCAGTATTTT. Encoded protein: CASSLRLYHRDTQYF. This chain links TRBV7-8 with TRBJ2-3; D ambiguous. Germline V gene lookup returns CDR1 SGHVS and CDR2 FQNEAQ. V lost 5 bases, J lost 5 bases, and 17 bases lay in between. This CDR3 region has 15 residues.

This clonotype was observed many times. This chain links TRBV7-2 with TRBJ2-1; D gene uncertain. V was cut by 0 bases and J by 8 bases, with 11 bases left in between. This CDR3 has 14 amino acids. From germline, CDR1 is SGHTA and CDR2 FQGNSA. The DNA of the CDR3 is TGTGCCAGCAGCTTAGCAGGAGCTGAGGATGAGCAGTTCTTC. It specifies CASSLAGAEDEQFF.

This clonotype has ten or more counts. The V call is TRBV7-2, the J call TRBJ2-2; no clear D gene. Germline CDR1 SGHTA, CDR2 FQGNSA. There are 11 residues in the CDR3. The V gene lost 3 bases and the J gene lost 7 bases, with 3 bases spanning the gap. The CDR3 DNA follows: TGTGCCAGCAGCTTTGGCGGGGAGCTGTTTTTT. Protein product: CASSFGGELFF.

This clonotype was counted many times. This sequence joins TRBV9 and TRBJ2-2; 9 bases align to TRBD1. The CDR3 extends over 16 amino acids. V lost 2 bases to trimming and J lost 7 bases; unmatched junction nucleotides: 9. In germline, CDR1 is SGDLS, CDR2 YYNGEE. This chain's CDR3 is CASSVTGTGTNGELFF. In nucleotides, the CDR3 is TGTGCCAGCAGCGTGACCGGGACAGGGACAAACGGGGAGCTGTTTTTT.

This clonotype has ten or more counts. The chain links TRBV3-1 to TRBJ2-7; TRBD2 might be the D (6 bases). V lost 0 bases to trimming and J lost 2 bases, with 20 bases between them. This CDR3 spans 18 amino acids. Germline V CDR1 and CDR2: LGHDT, YNNKEL (reference sequence). CDR3 nucleotides: TGTGCCAGCAGCCAAGAACAGATCGGCTTTCGGGAGCCCTACGAGCAGTACTTC. Its protein is CASSQEQIGFREPYEQYF.

Many counts were recorded for this clonotype. The V and J genes are TRBV10-1 and TRBJ2-1; D not resolved. Germline V gene lookup returns CDR1 WNHNN and CDR2 SYGVQD (reference sequence). Trimming left V 3 bases short and J 0 bases short, with 6 bases between. This CDR3 comprises 14 residues. The CDR3 protein is CASSDTSSYNEQFF. The DNA of the CDR3 is TGCGCCAGCAGTGATACGAGCTCCTACAATGAGCAGTTCTTC.

This chain connects TRBV18 to TRBJ2-3, with D possibly being TRBD1 (6 bases). The CDR3 loop spans 14 amino acids. Per the germline V gene, CDR1 is KGHSH and CDR2 is LQKENI. Trimming removed 2 bases from V and 3 bases from J, with 9 bases in between. The CDR3 here is CASSPWTETDTQYF. The CDR3 DNA is TGTGCCAGCTCACCATGGACAGAAACAGATACGCAGTATTTT.

In this sample, this clonotype turned up many times. The J gene is TRBJ2-1, the V gene TRBV5-1, with 9 bases lining up with TRBD1. V lost 0 bases to trimming and J lost 4 bases; unmatched junction nucleotides: 2. The CDR3 is made up of 15 amino acids. Germline V CDR1 and CDR2: SGHRS, YFSETQ. The CDR3 DNA reads as TGCGCCAGCAGCTTGGTGGGACAGGGTTACAATGAGCAGTTCTTC. Translating gives CASSLVGQGYNEQFF.

At least ten counts were recorded for this clonotype. This chain joins TRBV7-9 and TRBJ1-5; no clear D gene. V shed 2 bases and J shed 8 bases, with 10 bases lying between them. Germline CDR1 and CDR2: SEHNR and FQNEAQ (reference sequence). CDR3 length: 13 residues. CDR3 sequence: CASSLTSLEPQHF. The CDR3 DNA reads as TGTGCCAGCAGCTTAACTTCGCTGGAGCCCCAGCATTTT. Filled out from reference TRBV7-9 and TRBJ1-5, the complete variable domain reads DTGVSQNPRHKITKRGQNVTFRCDPISEHNRLYWYRQTLGQGPEFLTYFQNEAQLEKSRLLSDRFSAERPKGSFSTLEIQRTEQGDSAMYLCASSLTSLEPQHFGDGTRLSIL.

This clonotype occurred many times. This chain uses TRBV13 with TRBJ2-7; D remains unclear. This CDR3 spans 13 amino acids. Germline values: CDR1 PRHDT, CDR2 FYEKMQ (reference sequence). Trimming took off 0 bases at V and 2 bases at J, with 5 bases between the two ends. The CDR3 DNA reads TGTGCCAGCAGCTTAGGGTGGACCTACGAGCAGTACTTC. As protein: CASSLGWTYEQYF.

This clonotype was detected many times. The chain recombines TRBV3-1 with TRBJ2-7; tentative D call: TRBD2 (6 bases). The V gene's germline CDR1 is LGHDT and CDR2 YNNKEL (reference sequence). The V end was cut by 2 bases, the J end by 2 bases, with 13 bases between. The CDR3 loop spans 15 amino acids. This CDR3 is CASSQQWGGTYEQYF. As DNA, the CDR3 is TGTGCCAGCAGCCAACAATGGGGCGGGACCTACGAGCAGTACTTC.

This clonotype was seen many times. The chain couples TRBV3-1 to TRBJ2-5; D tentatively reads TRBD1 or TRBD2 (7 bases each). The CDR3 covers 15 residues. Germline-derived CDR1 and CDR2 are LGHDT and YNNKEL (reference sequence). Trimming removed 5 bases from V and 5 bases from J, with 18 bases in between. The CDR3 here is CASSFRQGAGETQYF. The DNA for the CDR3 is TGTGCCAGCAGCTTCAGACAGGGAGCGGGGGAGACCCAGTACTTC.

This chain links TRBV27 with TRBJ2-5; 10 bases align to TRBD2. Losses at the gene ends were 3 bases for V and 5 bases for J; bases not matched to a gene: 12. The germline CDR1 and CDR2 sequences are MNHEY and SMNVEV (reference sequence). The CDR3 is 17 residues long. The CDR3 is CASSFLNGAGGPETQYF. CDR3 DNA sequence: TGTGCCAGCAGTTTTTTGAACGGAGCGGGGGGGCCGGAGACCCAGTACTTC.

This clonotype was seen repeatedly, ten times or more. J is TRBJ2-3 and V is TRBV3-1, with D possibly being TRBD1 or TRBD2 (5 bases each). Between the trimmed V and J ends, which lost 5 bases and 0 bases, there was a span of 18 bases. Looked up from germline, CDR1 is LGHDT and CDR2 is YNNKEL (reference sequence). This CDR3 contains 17 residues. CDR3 sequence reads: CASSDATGTTSTDTQYF. CDR3 nucleotide sequence: TGTGCCAGCAGCGACGCGACCGGGACCACTAGCACAGATACGCAGTATTTT.

This clonotype has a count of ten or more. This chain connects TRBV4-1 to TRBJ1-1, with D unclear. Germline V gene data show CDR1 as MGHRA and CDR2 as YSYEKL. This CDR3 is built from 16 residues. V was clipped by 5 bases and J by 0 bases, with 16 bases between them. The CDR3 nucleotides are TGCGCCAGCAGCGCTCAAGAGCGGGGAATGAACACTGAAGCTTTCTTT. Protein product: CASSAQERGMNTEAFF.

This clonotype was picked up a small number of times. The V call is TRBV18, the J call TRBJ2-3; 7 bases map to TRBD1. Germline CDR1 is KGHSH and CDR2 is LQKENI. The ends lost 3 bases at V and 4 bases at J; junction bases unmatched: 4. This CDR3 spans 14 amino acids. CDR3 coding DNA: TGTGCCAGCTCACCCAGGGGGATGGCAGATACGCAGTATTTT. Its translation: CASSPRGMADTQYF. Variable domain in full (rest from reference TRBV18 and TRBJ2-3): NAGVMQNPRHLVRRRGQEARLRCSPMKGHSHVYWYRQLPEEGLKFMVYLQKENIIDESGMPKERFSAEFPKEGPSILRIQQVVRGDSAAYFCASSPRGMADTQYFGPGTRLTVL.

This clonotype was counted ten times or more. The chain links TRBV7-9 to TRBJ1-6; D is perhaps TRBD1 (5 bases). This CDR3 is 17 amino acids long. Trimming removed 4 bases at V and 0 bases at J, with 13 bases between. CDR1 and CDR2 from the germline V gene are SEHNR and FQNEAQ (reference sequence). The CDR3 DNA reads TGTGCCAGCAGCTATCGGCGGGGGAGCTCCTATAATTCACCCCTCCACTTT. Protein sequence: CASSYRRGSSYNSPLHF.

This clonotype showed up many times. V usage is TRBV29-1 and J usage is TRBJ1-2; the D is unclear. CDR3 size: 11 residues. CDR1 is SQVTM and CDR2 is ANQGSEA in the germline V gene. V lost 3 bases and J lost 10, with 12 bases in between. CDR3 nucleotide sequence: TGCAGCGTTGATACAAGGACTGACTACACCTTC. This encodes CSVDTRTDYTF.

This clonotype was detected many times. The rearrangement links TRBV28 to TRBJ2-7; TRBD2 matches 13 bases. CDR1 is MDHEN, CDR2 SYDVKM, per germline. The trim removed 8 bases at V and 5 bases at J, leaving 12 bases unmatched. The CDR3 has 16 amino acids. The CDR3 loop reads CASGSGLAGKPHEQYF. The CDR3 nucleotides are TGTGCCAGCGGCTCGGGACTAGCGGGAAAACCCCACGAGCAGTACTTC.

At least ten counts were recorded for this clonotype. This chain links TRBV29-1 with TRBJ2-2; D remains ambiguous. CDR3 length equals 12 residues. The V gene's germline CDR1 is SQVTM and CDR2 ANQGSEA. The V end lost 7 bases, the J end lost 8 bases, and 14 bases lay between the germline ends. The CDR3 reads CSARAETGELFF. DNA for the CDR3: TGCAGCGCCCGGGCCGAGACTGGGGAGCTGTTTTTT.

This clonotype was seen a handful of times. This rearrangement joins TRBV20-1 to TRBJ2-2; no definite D call. The germline V gene encodes CDR1 DFQATT and CDR2 SNEGSKA (reference sequence). The CDR3 length is 14 residues. Trimming removed 2 bases at V and 10 bases at J, with 17 bases between. The CDR3 sequence is CSARMGSREEELFF. The DNA of the CDR3 is TGCAGTGCTAGAATGGGTAGCAGAGAGGAGGAGCTGTTTTTT.

This clonotype was seen repeatedly, ten times or more. The rearrangement joins TRBV5-1 to TRBJ1-3; maybe TRBD1 (5 bases). The germline gives CDR1 SGHRS, CDR2 YFSETQ. The CDR3 has 14 amino acids. The V gene lost 2 bases and the J gene lost 4 bases, with 10 bases spanning the gap. CDR3: CASSLSGRGNTIYF. The DNA of the CDR3 is TGCGCCAGCAGCTTATCAGGGAGAGGAAACACCATATATTTT.